This entry describes one T cell receptor (beta chain). Antigen specificity is unknown. The data are from a study of cytomegalovirus exposure and HLA in healthy donors. Study findings and constraints: Later analysis suggested links between common viral pathogens and several top significant clusters. Reportedly, TCR beta sequences accurately predicted HLA-A and HLA-B alleles in most subjects. In an earlier analysis, in 540 or so donors, most V segments appeared productive either ~87% or ~30% of the time.

V gave up 2 bases and J gave up 4 bases; unmatched junction bases: 2. The CDR3 has 12 amino acids. The germline gives CDR1 GTSNPN, CDR2 SVGIG (reference sequence). PCR primers comprised 60 Vbeta and 13 Jbeta primers. Using immunoSEQ multiplex PCR, the repertoire was profiled, and TCRdb retains in-frame clones only, with some absent. The table records under 130,000 clones, around 15% of them present only once. Sample: PBMCs. The chain combines TRBV30 with TRBJ2-7, with TRBD1 matching 7 bases. This clonotype was obtained from a female donor in good health and CMV-seronegative. CDR3 in amino acids: CAWSRQGYEQYF. The CDR3 DNA is TGTGCCTGGAGTCGACAGGGATACGAGCAGTACTTC.